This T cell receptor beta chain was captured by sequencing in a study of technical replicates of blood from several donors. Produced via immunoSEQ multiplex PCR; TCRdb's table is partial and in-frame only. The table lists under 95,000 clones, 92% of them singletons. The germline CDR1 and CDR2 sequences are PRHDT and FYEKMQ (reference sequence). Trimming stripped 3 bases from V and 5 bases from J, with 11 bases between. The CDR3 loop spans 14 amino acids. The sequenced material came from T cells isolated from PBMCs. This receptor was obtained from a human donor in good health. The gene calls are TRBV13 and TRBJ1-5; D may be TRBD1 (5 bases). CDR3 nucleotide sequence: TGTGCCAGCAGCTTGGGGGGAGATCATCAGCCCCAGCATTTT. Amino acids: CASSLGGDHQPQHF.